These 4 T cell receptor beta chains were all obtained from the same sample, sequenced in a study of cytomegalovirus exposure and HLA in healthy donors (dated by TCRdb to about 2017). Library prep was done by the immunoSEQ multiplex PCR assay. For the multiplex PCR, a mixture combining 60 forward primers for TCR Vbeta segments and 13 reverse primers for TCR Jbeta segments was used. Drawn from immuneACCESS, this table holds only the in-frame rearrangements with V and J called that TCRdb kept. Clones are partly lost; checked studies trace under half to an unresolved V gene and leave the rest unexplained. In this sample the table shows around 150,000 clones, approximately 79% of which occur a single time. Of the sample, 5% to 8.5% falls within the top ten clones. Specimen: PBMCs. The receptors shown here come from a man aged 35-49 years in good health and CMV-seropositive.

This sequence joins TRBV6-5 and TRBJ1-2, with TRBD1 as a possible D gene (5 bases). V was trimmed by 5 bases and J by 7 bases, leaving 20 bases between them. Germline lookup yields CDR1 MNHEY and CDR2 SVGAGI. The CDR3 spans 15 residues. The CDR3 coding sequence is TGTGCCAGCAGTCCACGGGACTCCGGGGAGCTTGGCTACACCTTC. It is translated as CASSPRDSGELGYTF.

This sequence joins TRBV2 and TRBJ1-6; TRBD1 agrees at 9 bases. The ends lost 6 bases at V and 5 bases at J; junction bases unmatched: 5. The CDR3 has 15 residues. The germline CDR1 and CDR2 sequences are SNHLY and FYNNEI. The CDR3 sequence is CASRERQGDNSPLHF. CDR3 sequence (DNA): TGTGCCAGCAGGGAGAGACAGGGGGATAATTCACCCCTCCACTTT.

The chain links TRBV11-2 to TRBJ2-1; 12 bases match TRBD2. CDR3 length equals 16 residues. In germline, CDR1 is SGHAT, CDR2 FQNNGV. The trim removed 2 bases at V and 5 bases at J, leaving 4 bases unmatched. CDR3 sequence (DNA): TGTGCCAGCAGCTTACCGCTAGCGGGAGGGAACAATGAGCAGTTCTTC. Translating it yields CASSLPLAGGNNEQFF.

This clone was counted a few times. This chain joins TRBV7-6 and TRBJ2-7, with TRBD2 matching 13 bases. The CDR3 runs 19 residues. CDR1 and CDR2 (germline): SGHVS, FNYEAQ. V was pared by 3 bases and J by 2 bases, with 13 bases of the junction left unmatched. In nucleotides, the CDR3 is TGTGCCAGCAGCTTCGGCGGCGGAGAAACTAGCGGGAGGGCCTACGAGCAGTACTTC. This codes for CASSFGGGETSGRAYEQYF.